Shown below are 32 T cell receptor beta chains from a single sample sequenced in a study of Graves' ophthalmopathy and Graves' hyperthyroidism. Amplified TCR beta CDR3 regions were obtained using RNA transcripts as template. HTBI primers were employed in first-round RT-PCR, then a second-round multiplex PCR followed. TCRdb itself ran the multiplex PCR reads through MiXCR, one entry per CDR3 protein. The sample holds approximately 330,000 distinct CDR3 sequences, roughly 16% seen once. Sequenced material: peripheral blood. The receptors stem from an adult man with Graves' ophthalmopathy.

There are many counts of this clonotype. This chain joins TRBV12-3 or TRBV12-4 and TRBJ1-2; D might be TRBD1 (5 bases). CDR3 length: 13 amino acids. V lost 3 bases and J 7 bases, leaving 12 bases between the germline ends. In DNA, the CDR3 is TGTGCCAGCAGTTTCCCCGGGGCAGTTGGCTACACCTTC. It encodes CASSFPGAVGYTF.

This clonotype was counted ten times or more. This chain links TRBV28 with TRBJ2-7, with 7 bases matching TRBD2. Germline lookup yields CDR1 MDHEN and CDR2 SYDVKM. Trimming removed 5 bases from V and 3 bases from J; junction bases left unmatched: 7. This CDR3 contains 14 residues. The DNA for the CDR3 is TGTGCCAGCAGTCCCTTAGCGGGTTACTACGAGCAGTACTTC. It yields the protein CASSPLAGYYEQYF.

Points on this clonotype: A read error may be the cause here, since a much bigger clone is one base away. The chain uses TRBV2 and TRBJ2-7; D is possibly TRBD1 or TRBD2 (6 bases each). There are 13 residues in the CDR3. Germline V gene data show CDR1 as SNHLY and CDR2 as FYNNEI. The V gene lost 7 bases and the J gene lost 2 bases, with 12 bases spanning the gap. The CDR3 here is CASIGGLTYEQYF. The CDR3 DNA sequence: TGTGCCAGCATTGGGGGGCTCACCTACGAGCAGTACTTC.

This clonotype showed up many times. The gene calls are TRBV4-1 and TRBJ2-5; D gene ambiguous. Trimming cost V 0 bases and J 5 bases, with 16 bases left between them. The CDR3 totals 16 residues. Looked up from germline, CDR1 is MGHRA and CDR2 is YSYEKL. The CDR3 bases are TGCGCCAGCAGCCAAGATTTGCACCGTGGGTTTGAGACCCAGTACTTC. It specifies CASSQDLHRGFETQYF.

This clonotype appeared many times. The chain uses TRBV7-3 and TRBJ2-4; D is ambiguous. The CDR3 is 13 amino acids. Germline V gives CDR1 SGHTA, CDR2 FQGTGA. Trimming pared 5 bases from V and 8 bases from J, leaving 13 bases between. The CDR3 sequence: CASSAFVRDIQYF. DNA for the CDR3: TGTGCCAGCAGCGCCTTCGTCCGGGACATTCAGTACTTC.

The J gene is TRBJ1-5, the V gene TRBV6-1; unclear D gene. This CDR3 is built from 13 residues. Germline V gives CDR1 MNHNS, CDR2 SASEGT. Trimming took 7 bases from V and 6 from J, leaving 13 bases between them. Here the CDR3 reads CASNTGFGQPQHF. The CDR3, as DNA: TGTGCCAGCAACACGGGGTTTGGTCAGCCCCAGCATTTT.

By its share, this clonotype is medium-sized. The chain couples TRBV27 to TRBJ1-2; D gene ambiguous. CDR3 length equals 13 residues. Germline loops: CDR1 MNHEY, CDR2 SMNVEV (reference sequence). Trimming cost V 6 bases and J 2 bases, with 10 bases left between them. The CDR3 bases are TGTGCCAGCAGGGCGGGGAGGAACTATGGCTACACCTTC. It encodes CASRAGRNYGYTF.

The chain uses TRBV29-1 and TRBJ2-7; 7 positions match TRBD1. The CDR3 is made up of 13 amino acids. The ends lost 4 bases at V and 7 bases at J; junction bases unmatched: 10. Germline values: CDR1 SQVTM, CDR2 ANQGSEA. CDR3 DNA: TGCAGCGTTGGCTCGGGACAGACCGAAGAGCAGTACTTC. Translation gives CSVGSGQTEEQYF.

In this sample, this clonotype turned up many times. The chain has TRBV6-2 or TRBV6-3 and TRBJ1-5, with TRBD1 identical over 7 bases. The J segment lost 0 bases and the V segment lost 2 bases, leaving 10 bases of the junction unmatched. The CDR3 is 18 residues long. Germline-derived CDR1 and CDR2 are MNHEY and SVGEGT. This chain's CDR3 is CASSYTIRDSNSNQPQHF. CDR3 DNA: TGTGCCAGCAGTTACACGATCCGGGACAGCAATAGCAATCAGCCCCAGCATTTT.

Many counts were recorded for this clonotype. DNA of the CDR3: TGTGCCACCAGTGGTCAACAGGCCACCCTCACGTACACCTTC. Its translation: CATSGQQATLTYTF. The chain links TRBV24-1 to TRBJ1-2, with D possibly being TRBD1 (5 bases). The germline V gene has CDR1 KGHDR and CDR2 SFDVKD. The CDR3 length is 14 residues. V shed 5 bases and J shed 11 bases, with 20 bases lying between them.

This clonotype occurred many times. The chain carries TRBV6-2 or TRBV6-3 and TRBJ2-7; D gene unclear. Trimming pared 6 bases from V and 3 bases from J, leaving 9 bases between. The CDR3 is 12 amino acids. Germline loops: CDR1 MNHEY, CDR2 SVGEGT. Written as DNA, the CDR3 is TGTGCCAGCAGCGACACCCACTACGAGCAGTACTTC. It yields the protein CASSDTHYEQYF.

This clonotype was counted many times. This chain connects TRBV2 to TRBJ2-7; D remains ambiguous. V dropped 4 bases and J dropped 2 bases, with 9 bases sitting between them. This CDR3 has 13 residues. Germline CDR1 SNHLY, CDR2 FYNNEI. The DNA of the CDR3 is TGTGCCAGCAGTGGGGTCGCGGCCTACGAGCAGTACTTC. It translates to CASSGVAAYEQYF.

Concerning this clonotype itself: This may be a read error: a much more frequent sequence differs by one nucleotide. This rearrangement joins TRBV30 to TRBJ1-1; TRBD1 might be the D (6 bases). CDR3 length: 11 amino acids. CDR1 is GTSNPN, CDR2 SVGIG, per germline (reference sequence). With 3 bases removed from V and 13 bases from J, the gap between germline ends came to 15 bases. CDR3 in amino acids: CAWRTQGSGFF. The CDR3 coding sequence is TGTGCCTGGAGGACACAGGGTTCCGGTTTCTTT.

In its sample, this clonotype was seen many times. The rearrangement links TRBV6-1 to TRBJ1-1; D might be TRBD1 (5 bases). CDR3 length: 15 amino acids. Germline V gene sequence: CDR1 MNHNS, CDR2 SASEGT. V was cut by 4 bases and J by 7 bases, with 19 bases left in between. The CDR3 loop reads CASSAESRVYSEAFF. Written as DNA, the CDR3 is TGTGCCAGCAGTGCTGAGAGCAGGGTATATAGTGAAGCTTTCTTT.

The table lists this clonotype with many counts. This chain links TRBV2 with TRBJ2-7, with D perhaps matching TRBD1 (6 bases). V was pared by 5 bases and J by 5 bases, with 10 bases between. This CDR3 is built from 12 residues. Germline V CDR1 and CDR2: SNHLY, FYNNEI. The CDR3 DNA is TGTGCCAGCAGTCGGACAGCCCACGAGCAGTACTTC. It is translated as CASSRTAHEQYF.

This clonotype has ten or more counts. The rearrangement links TRBV5-6 to TRBJ1-1; D is uncertain. This CDR3 is 15 amino acids long. The germline gives CDR1 SGHDT, CDR2 YYEEEE. The V and J ends lost 4 bases and 7 bases respectively, with 20 bases between them. CDR3 coding DNA: TGTGCCAGCAGCCTCAAGGTGCGTCAGGAAATTGAAGCTTTCTTT. Translation: CASSLKVRQEIEAFF.

The V gene is TRBV11-2, the J gene TRBJ2-7, with a weak D call TRBD1 (6 bases). The V end lost 0 bases, the J end lost 12 bases, and 15 bases lay between the germline ends. This CDR3 is 13 amino acids long. Germline V gene data show CDR1 as SGHAT and CDR2 as FQNNGV. CDR3 DNA: TGTGCCAGCAGCTTAGATAGGCTGGACAGTCGGTACTTC. Protein sequence: CASSLDRLDSRYF.

The chain combines TRBV5-1 with TRBJ2-7, with D tentatively TRBD1 (6 bases). Germline CDR1 and CDR2: SGHRS and YFSETQ. The CDR3 has 14 amino acids. The V gene lost 0 bases and the J gene lost 3 bases, with 10 bases spanning the gap. The CDR3 protein is CASSLDSGDYEQYF. CDR3 sequence (DNA): TGCGCCAGCAGCTTGGATTCAGGGGACTACGAGCAGTACTTC.

This clonotype was seen ten or more times. The rearrangement links TRBV20-1 to TRBJ1-6, with TRBD1 as a possible D gene (6 bases). Trimming pared 6 bases from V and 7 bases from J, leaving 16 bases between. The length of the CDR3 is 14 residues. Germline CDR1 DFQATT, CDR2 SNEGSKA (reference sequence). CDR3 sequence: CSAQGSGENSPLHF. The CDR3 region has the DNA TGCAGTGCCCAGGGGTCTGGGGAGAATTCACCCCTCCACTTT.

This clonotype showed up many times. Here the CDR3 DNA reads TGTGCCAGCAGCTTAGATGGGAGCTCCTACGAGCAGTACTTC. Translated: CASSLDGSSYEQYF. This chain connects TRBV11-2 to TRBJ2-7; D possibly corresponds to TRBD2 (5 bases). The CDR3 is made up of 14 amino acids. Germline V gives CDR1 SGHAT, CDR2 FQNNGV. The V end was cut by 0 bases, the J end by 0 bases, with 6 bases between.

V usage is TRBV15 and J usage is TRBJ2-7; TRBD2 might be the D (6 bases). The germline V and J ends were trimmed by 1 base and 3 bases, with 10 bases remaining between them. This CDR3 has 14 amino acids. Looked up from germline, CDR1 is LNHNV and CDR2 is YYDKDF (reference sequence). The CDR3, as DNA: TGTGCCACCAGCAGAGGGGCGGGACGCTACGAGCAGTACTTC. Amino acid sequence: CATSRGAGRYEQYF.

This clonotype was seen many times. The rearrangement uses TRBV7-6 and TRBJ2-5; 8 nucleotides match TRBD2. Germline CDR1 SGHVS, CDR2 FNYEAQ. CDR3 length: 13 residues. J gave up 0 bases and V 8 bases, and 2 bases lay outside the gene matches. CDR3 amino acids: CASRGGNQETQYF. The DNA for the CDR3 is TGTGCCAGCCGGGGGGGGAACCAAGAGACCCAGTACTTC.

Note on this clonotype: This sequence may be a read error, since a much larger clone differs from it by one base. J is TRBJ2-7 and V is TRBV5-1; 9 bases fit TRBD2. The CDR3 contains 15 residues. Germline loops: CDR1 SGHRS, CDR2 YFSETQ. The junction had 6 bases not matched to a gene; V was cut back by 3 bases and J by 2 bases. The CDR3 protein is CASSSRGGVTYEQYF. The CDR3 coding sequence is TGCGCCAGCAGCTCCCGCGGGGGGGTCACCTACGAGCAGTACTTC.

This clonotype has only one observation. This chain links TRBV12-3 or TRBV12-4 with TRBJ1-1; D gene ambiguous. CDR3 length: 13 residues. The germline V and J ends were trimmed by 6 bases and 5 bases, with 13 bases remaining between them. The CDR3 region is CASSQGLGTEAFF. The CDR3 DNA reads as TGTGCCAGCAGCCAAGGGCTGGGTACTGAAGCTTTCTTT.

For this clonotype: Being one base from a much bigger clone, this may be a read error. The CDR3 end shows no conserved phenylalanine or tryptophan, and so a read error is likely. The chain joins TRBV19 to TRBJ2-2, with 10 bases identical to TRBD1. V lost 9 bases, J lost 6 bases, and 4 bases stayed unmatched. The CDR3 is 13 amino acids. Germline CDR1 LNHDA, CDR2 SQIVND (reference sequence). For the CDR3, the DNA is TGTGCCAGCGGGACAGGGGCTCCCGGGGAGCTGTTTCTT. It yields the protein CASGTGAPGELFL.

This clonotype was observed at least ten times. The chain has TRBV12-3 or TRBV12-4 and TRBJ1-1; 8 bases agree with TRBD1. With V trimmed by 3 bases and J by 5 bases, 5 bases remained unmatched. This CDR3 has 14 amino acids. CDR3 nucleotides: TGTGCCAGCAGTTTGACAGGGGCTGATACTGAAGCTTTCTTT. Its protein product is CASSLTGADTEAFF.

This clonotype was seen at least ten times. Mismatch with germline at one junction end may stem from a read error. The CDR3: CASSLGLGAGARTEAFF. The CDR3, as DNA: TGTGCCAGCAGCTTAGGCCTGGGGGCGGGGGCGCGTACTGAGGCTTTCTTT. The chain is built from TRBV11-1 and TRBJ1-1; tentatively, D is TRBD1 (6 bases). There are 17 residues in the CDR3. Germline V gene lookup returns CDR1 SGHAT and CDR2 FQDESV (reference sequence).

This clonotype came up many times. The chain couples TRBV28 to TRBJ2-7; 10 nucleotides match TRBD1. Trimming took 4 bases from V and 5 from J; bases not matched to a gene: 11. CDR3 length: 16 residues. CDR1 and CDR2 (germline): MDHEN, SYDVKM. CDR3: CASSSPRGQGPHEQYF. The CDR3 DNA follows: TGTGCCAGCAGTTCCCCTCGGGGACAGGGGCCCCACGAGCAGTACTTC.

This clonotype was observed many times. Written as DNA, the CDR3 is TGTGCCAGCAGCCCGGGGTATCGAAACTCCTACGAGCAGTACTTC. Its protein is CASSPGYRNSYEQYF. The J gene is TRBJ2-7, the V gene TRBV6-1; D is possibly TRBD2 (5 bases). The CDR3 spans 15 residues. Germline V gene lookup returns CDR1 MNHNS and CDR2 SASEGT. V was shortened by 6 bases and J by 0 bases, with 15 bases between the two germline ends.

This clonotype was detected ten times or more. The chain combines TRBV14 with TRBJ1-1; tentatively, D is TRBD1 (6 bases). CDR1 and CDR2 from the germline V gene are SGHDN and FVKESK. The CDR3 spans 13 residues. V was clipped by 8 bases and J by 1 base, with 11 bases between them. CDR3 amino acids: CASGAGANTEAFF. CDR3 bases: TGTGCCAGCGGGGCAGGGGCGAACACTGAAGCTTTCTTT.

Ten or more counts support this clonotype. The chain uses TRBV25-1 and TRBJ1-2; D perhaps matches TRBD1 (5 bases). Germline CDR1 MGHDK, CDR2 SYGVNS. The CDR3 totals 13 residues. V gave up 3 bases and J gave up 5 bases, with 10 bases separating them. DNA of the CDR3: TGTGCCAGCAGTGAGAGGGGAGGGTATGGCTACACCTTC. This gives the protein CASSERGGYGYTF.

This clonotype was counted ten times or more. This chain joins TRBV28 and TRBJ2-7; 10 positions agree with TRBD2. Per germline, CDR1 MDHEN and CDR2 SYDVKM. The ends lost 5 bases at V and 3 bases at J; junction bases unmatched: 7. This CDR3 contains 15 residues. The CDR3 region has the DNA TGTGCCAGCAGTACGCGGACTAGCGGCTACTACGAGCAGTACTTC. This translates into CASSTRTSGYYEQYF.